This T cell receptor (beta chain) was obtained from a study of T cell responses to AZD1222 COVID-19 vaccine. Study-level results: Just a handful of AZD1222 recipients were seropositive at baseline. Spike-spanning, vaccine-associated CD4 TCRs were dominant at 160-218 and 743-854.

Concerning this clone: What it binds is unknown.

The germline V gene encodes CDR1 LNHDA and CDR2 SQIVND (reference sequence). The CDR3 runs to 15 residues. V lost 0 bases, J lost 2 bases, and 8 bases lay in between. The assay was immunoSEQ multiplex PCR, and TCRdb's table has in-frame clones only and misses some. This sample carries tens of thousands of clones, roughly 84% of them seen once, and the ten largest clones take over 15%. The chain combines TRBV19 with TRBJ1-5; D call uncertain. Material: peripheral blood, obtained on day 0 of AZD1222 vaccination. This clonotype originated in an adult in good health. CDR3 nucleotide sequence: TGTGCCAGTAGTATAGATAAAGGAGGCAATCAGCCCCAGCATTTT. Its protein is CASSIDKGGNQPQHF.